These 30 T cell receptor beta chains came from one sample sequenced in a study of cytomegalovirus exposure and HLA in healthy donors. This table comes from immunoSEQ multiplex PCR, and its TCRdb copy is limited to in-frame clones, with some not included. The sample has roughly 56,000 clones; 91% are singletons. The sequenced sample consisted of PBMCs. The source of these receptors is a woman under 40 in good health and CMV-seronegative.

The V gene is TRBV6-5, the J gene TRBJ1-2; D unclear. The CDR3 spans 11 residues. V shed 8 bases and J shed 5 bases, with 9 bases lying between them. CDR1 is MNHEY, CDR2 SVGAGI, per germline. The CDR3, as DNA: TGTGCCAGCTCTACGGTTTATGGCTACACCTTC. Its protein is CASSTVYGYTF.

This chain links TRBV2 with TRBJ2-2; a possible D gene is TRBD1 (5 bases). The CDR3 loop spans 15 amino acids. Germline CDR1 reads SNHLY; CDR2 reads FYNNEI. V lost 4 bases to trimming and J lost 2 bases, with 11 bases between them. Here the CDR3 DNA reads TGTGCCAGCAGTGGTGGGGCAGCAAACACCGGGGAGCTGTTTTTT. This translates into CASSGGAANTGELFF.

The chain uses TRBV11-3 and TRBJ2-5, with D maybe TRBD1 (6 bases). This CDR3 has 14 residues. V was clipped by 2 bases and J by 0 bases, with 7 bases between them. Per the germline V gene, CDR1 is SGHNT and CDR2 is YENEEA. The CDR3 DNA is TGTGCCAGCAGCTTACAGGGGAACCAAGAGACCCAGTACTTC. Protein sequence: CASSLQGNQETQYF.

The chain combines TRBV4-1 with TRBJ2-7, with D unclear. Germline V lookup: CDR1 MGHRA, CDR2 YSYEKL. The CDR3 totals 11 residues. V was trimmed by 2 bases and J by 5 bases, leaving 4 bases between them. The CDR3, as DNA: TGCGCCAGCAGCCAACGGGACGAGCAGTACTTC. Residues: CASSQRDEQYF.

The rearrangement joins TRBV7-2 to TRBJ2-3, with 14 bases identical to TRBD2. Germline CDR1 SGHTA, CDR2 FQGNSA. The CDR3 length is 15 residues. V trimming: 5 bases; J trimming: 5 bases; junction bases outside the gene matches: 3. The CDR3 coding sequence is TGTGCCAGCAGCCCGGGACTAGCGGGAGTAGATACGCAGTATTTT. This sequence encodes CASSPGLAGVDTQYF.

The chain carries TRBV5-1 and TRBJ2-7; 11 nucleotides agree with TRBD1. Per germline, CDR1 SGHRS and CDR2 YFSETQ. The CDR3 runs 14 residues. V dropped 5 bases and J dropped 3; count of bases not matched to a gene: 4. The CDR3 sequence: CASSWDRGDYEQYF. CDR3 bases: TGCGCCAGCAGTTGGGACAGGGGGGACTACGAGCAGTACTTC.

The chain carries TRBV6-4 and TRBJ2-3, with 7 positions matching TRBD1. Germline-derived CDR1 and CDR2 are MRHNA and SNTAGT. CDR3 length: 15 amino acids. The V gene end was trimmed by 3 bases and the J gene end by 4 bases; junction bases not matched to a gene: 7. CDR3 DNA: TGTGCCAGCAGTGAGGGGACAGCACCGGCAGATACGCAGTATTTT. This encodes CASSEGTAPADTQYF.

The rearrangement joins TRBV27 to TRBJ1-1; D may be TRBD1 (6 bases). This CDR3 is 13 amino acids long. V lost 5 bases and J lost 4, with 11 bases in between. Germline V gene lookup returns CDR1 MNHEY and CDR2 SMNVEV (reference sequence). CDR3 nucleotide sequence: TGTGCCAGCAGTCTTGACAGGAGCACTGAAGCTTTCTTT. This codes for CASSLDRSTEAFF.

The J gene is TRBJ1-4, the V gene TRBV10-3, with 12 bases fitting TRBD1. CDR3 length: 15 residues. Per the germline V gene, CDR1 is ENHRY and CDR2 is SYGVKD. V lost 3 bases and J lost 8; bases outside the gene matches: 4. The CDR3: CAISDGDRGREKLFF. CDR3 coding DNA: TGTGCCATCAGTGACGGGGACAGGGGGCGAGAAAAACTGTTTTTT.

Here the CDR3 DNA reads TGCGCCAGCAGCTCAGGATACAATGAGCAGTTCTTC. It yields the protein CASSSGYNEQFF. The chain combines TRBV5-1 with TRBJ2-1; the D is unclear. V was trimmed by 3 bases and J by 4 bases, leaving 5 bases between them. This CDR3 is 12 amino acids long. Germline V gene sequence: CDR1 SGHRS, CDR2 YFSETQ.

V is TRBV5-4 and J is TRBJ2-1, with 9 bases lining up with TRBD2. There are 17 residues in the CDR3. In germline, CDR1 is SGHNT, CDR2 YYREEE (reference sequence). Trimming at V came to 7 bases and at J to 1 base, leaving 12 bases not matched to a gene. CDR3 in DNA: TGTGCCAGCCAGCAAGGTGTAGCGGGAGAATCCTACAATGAGCAGTTCTTC. This translates into CASQQGVAGESYNEQFF.

The DNA for the CDR3 is TGTGCCAGCAGCGGGACAGTAATGAACACTGAAGCTTTCTTT. Protein product: CASSGTVMNTEAFF. J is TRBJ1-1 and V is TRBV5-8, with 7 bases fitting TRBD1. After removal of 4 bases from V and 0 bases from J, the junction contained 3 bases not matched to a gene. This CDR3 is built from 14 residues. CDR1 and CDR2 from the germline V gene are SGHTS and YDEGEE. Complete variable domain (other parts from reference TRBV5-8 and TRBJ1-1): EAGVTQSPTHLIKTRGQQATLRCSPISGHTSVYWYQQALGLGLQFLLWYDEGEERNRGNFPPRFSGRQFPNYSSELNVNALELEDSALYLCASSGTVMNTEAFFGQGTRLTVV.

In DNA form, the CDR3 reads TGCGCCAGCATTAAAGGGGCCGGCTCCTACAATGAGCAGTTCTTC. Protein sequence: CASIKGAGSYNEQFF. The genes are TRBV5-1 and TRBJ2-1; tentatively, D is TRBD1 (5 bases). CDR3 size: 15 residues. Germline CDR1 and CDR2: SGHRS and YFSETQ. The V gene lost 6 bases and the J gene lost 0 bases, with 13 bases spanning the gap.

The CDR3 loop is CASGGGDNEQFF. CDR3 nucleotide sequence: TGTGCCAGCGGGGGGGGTGACAATGAGCAGTTCTTC. The chain has TRBV25-1 and TRBJ2-1, with 7 bases aligning to TRBD2. The V segment lost 8 bases and the J segment 5 bases; nucleotides outside the gene matches: 3. Germline V gene sequence: CDR1 MGHDK, CDR2 SYGVNS. This CDR3 has 12 amino acids.

This chain joins TRBV5-5 and TRBJ1-1; no clear D. The CDR3 is made up of 16 amino acids. The germline V gene has CDR1 SGHKS and CDR2 YYEKEE (reference sequence). The ends were cut back, 0 bases at V and 2 bases at J, with 14 bases in the middle. CDR3 loop: CASSLVSSSENTEAFF. The DNA of the CDR3 is TGTGCCAGCAGCTTGGTCTCCTCGAGTGAAAACACTGAAGCTTTCTTT.

The rearrangement uses TRBV27 and TRBJ1-2, with TRBD1 matching 11 bases. Germline V gives CDR1 MNHEY, CDR2 SMNVEV (reference sequence). The CDR3 is made up of 14 amino acids. V trimming: 2 bases; J trimming: 8 bases; junction bases outside the gene matches: 4. The DNA of the CDR3 is TGTGCCAGCAGTTTAGGACAGGGGGCTTTCGGCTACACCTTC. This codes for CASSLGQGAFGYTF.

The rearrangement links TRBV4-2 to TRBJ2-3, with 9 bases fitting TRBD2. From germline, CDR1 is LGHNA and CDR2 YNFKEQ. V dropped 4 bases and J dropped 5; count of bases not matched to a gene: 16. The CDR3 has 18 residues. The CDR3 DNA reads TGTGCCAGCAGCCCAAGTCTGGCGAGCGGGAGGTTGAGAGATACGCAGTATTTT. It translates to CASSPSLASGRLRDTQYF.

This clone was recorded a few times. The genes are TRBV28 and TRBJ1-5, with D perhaps matching TRBD1 (6 bases). Per the germline V gene, CDR1 is MDHEN and CDR2 is SYDVKM. The CDR3 length is 15 residues. V was clipped by 5 bases and J by 3 bases, with 14 bases between them. The CDR3 DNA follows: TGTGCCAGCAGTGGGGCGGACAGCACCAATCAGCCCCAGCATTTT. This sequence encodes CASSGADSTNQPQHF.

The rearrangement links TRBV7-3 to TRBJ2-3, with TRBD2 identical over 9 bases. V was pared by 7 bases and J by 4 bases, with 6 bases of the junction left unmatched. The CDR3 contains 14 residues. Germline values: CDR1 SGHTA, CDR2 FQGTGA. CDR3 protein: CASKPSGNSDTQYF. The CDR3 region has the DNA TGTGCCAGCAAGCCTAGCGGGAACTCAGATACGCAGTATTTT.

The gene calls are TRBV30 and TRBJ2-6; D is possibly TRBD1 (6 bases). Trimming stripped 8 bases from V and 0 bases from J, with 20 bases between. CDR3 length: 17 residues. The V gene's germline CDR1 is GTSNPN and CDR2 SVGIG (reference sequence). The CDR3 coding sequence is TGTGCCCAACTATATGGCAGGGGTCTCTCTGGGGCCAACGTCCTGACTTTC. Translation: CAQLYGRGLSGANVLTF.

This clone has only one observation. This chain uses TRBV9 with TRBJ1-5; 10 bases align to TRBD1. The CDR3 runs to 15 residues. Looked up from germline, CDR1 is SGDLS and CDR2 is YYNGEE. The trim removed 4 bases at V and 7 bases at J, leaving 8 bases unmatched. The CDR3 DNA sequence: TGTGCCAGCAGCCGGACAGGGGGTGAAGGGCAGCCCCAGCATTTT. Protein: CASSRTGGEGQPQHF. Using reference TRBV9 and TRBJ1-5 for the parts outside the CDR3, the full variable domain is DSGVTQTPKHLITATGQRVTLRCSPRSGDLSVYWYQQSLDQGLQFLIQYYNGEERAKGNILERFSAQQFPDLHSELNLSSLELGDSALYFCASSRTGGEGQPQHFGDGTRLSIL.

The chain has TRBV7-8 and TRBJ1-2, with D unresolved. CDR1 is SGHVS and CDR2 is FQNEAQ in the germline V gene. Trimming left V 0 bases short and J 6 bases short, with 14 bases between. The CDR3 consists of 15 residues. The chain's CDR3 is CASSLAPGQWDGYTF. The CDR3 region has the DNA TGTGCCAGCAGCTTAGCGCCAGGTCAATGGGATGGCTACACCTTC.

The chain has TRBV7-9 and TRBJ2-3; 9 bases are a match to TRBD1. Germline loops: CDR1 SEHNR, CDR2 FQNEAQ (reference sequence). The CDR3 consists of 16 residues. V was clipped by 1 base and J by 4 bases; unmatched bases: 6. DNA of the CDR3: TGTGCCAGCAGCTTAGTCTCCACAGGGGGCGCAGATACGCAGTATTTT. Its protein is CASSLVSTGGADTQYF.

This clone was detected only once. V and J are TRBV7-2 and TRBJ2-7; D remains unclear. The CDR3 is made up of 14 amino acids. Trimming removed 4 bases from V and 3 bases from J, with 13 bases in between. CDR1 and CDR2 (germline): SGHTA, FQGNSA. The CDR3 DNA follows: TGTGCCAGCAGCTCCATTTATGGCTTCTACGAGCAGTACTTC. It is translated as CASSSIYGFYEQYF.

The chain carries TRBV11-3 and TRBJ2-1, with D possibly being TRBD1 (5 bases). With 1 base removed from V and 9 bases from J, the gap between germline ends came to 7 bases. Germline CDR1 SGHNT, CDR2 YENEEA. The CDR3 length is 12 residues. The CDR3 sequence: CASSLGGVEQFF. CDR3 coding DNA: TGTGCCAGCAGCTTAGGGGGCGTTGAGCAGTTCTTC.

The chain links TRBV7-2 to TRBJ1-4; possibly TRBD1 for D (5 bases). The ends were cut back, 3 bases at V and 8 bases at J, with 13 bases in the middle. The length of the CDR3 is 14 residues. Per the germline V gene, CDR1 is SGHTA and CDR2 is FQGNSA. The CDR3 loop reads CASSFRPGSEKLFF. DNA for the CDR3: TGTGCCAGCAGCTTTCGACCAGGGTCCGAAAAACTGTTTTTT.

The chain couples TRBV5-4 to TRBJ1-2, with a possible D match to TRBD1 (6 bases). Trimming took 3 bases from V and 1 from J, leaving 22 bases between them. The CDR3 totals 18 residues. The germline V gene has CDR1 SGHNT and CDR2 YYREEE (reference sequence). CDR3 protein: CASSWGGGHPRGNYGYTF. The CDR3 nucleotides are TGTGCCAGCAGCTGGGGAGGGGGACACCCGCGAGGTAACTATGGCTACACCTTC.

This chain joins TRBV29-1 and TRBJ2-7; tentative D call: TRBD1 (5 bases). CDR3 size: 13 residues. Trimming pared 6 bases from V and 0 bases from J, leaving 12 bases between. Germline V gene sequence: CDR1 SQVTM, CDR2 ANQGSEA. CDR3 bases: TGCAGCGTGGCCTACAGGAGCTCCTACGAGCAGTACTTC. Protein sequence: CSVAYRSSYEQYF.

The chain couples TRBV23-1 to TRBJ1-2; TRBD1 aligns across 7 bases. Being an ORF, TRBV23-1 has a function that is uncertain. V was pared by 7 bases and J by 6 bases, with 20 bases of the junction left unmatched. The CDR3 is made up of 17 amino acids. This CDR3 is CASTPFVLGQAKDGYTF. The DNA for the CDR3 is TGCGCCAGCACCCCGTTTGTATTAGGACAGGCGAAGGATGGCTACACCTTC.

The CDR3 DNA sequence: TGTGCCTGGACCCGAAAGGGACTAGCGGGAGTCGAGCAGTACTTC. This encodes CAWTRKGLAGVEQYF. V usage is TRBV30 and J usage is TRBJ2-7; TRBD2 matches 14 bases. The CDR3 has 15 amino acids. Trimming removed 4 bases from V and 6 bases from J; junction bases left unmatched: 8. CDR1 and CDR2 from the germline V gene are GTSNPN and SVGIG (reference sequence).